This T cell receptor (beta chain) was profiled in a study of Graves' ophthalmopathy and Graves' hyperthyroidism. Turning to the study itself: Peripheral blood sampling occurred at initial diagnosis, before any treatment.

Having ophthalmopathy, the donors showed moderate-to-severe activity, CAS ≥3 and NOSPECS ≥4, with disease lasting under 3 months. The study's findings and limits: Blood was where most expanded thyroid clonotypes above 0.001 frequency also turned up.

Amplification of the TCR beta CDR3 regions used RNA transcripts (as template). First-round RT-PCR relied on HTBI primers, and a second-round multiplex PCR came next. From the multiplex PCR reads, TCRdb called clonotypes with MiXCR, one entry per CDR3 protein. The table includes roughly 170,000 distinct CDR3 sequences, 30% to 45% detected once. Germline V gene sequence: CDR1 MDHEN, CDR2 SYDVKM. J was trimmed by 5 bases and V by 4 bases; bases with no gene match: 4. The CDR3 is 15 residues long. This clonotype was recorded at least ten times. As yet, its antigen is unknown. V usage is TRBV28 and J usage is TRBJ2-5, with 13 nucleotides matching TRBD2. This TCR came from a man aged 30 to 45 with Graves' ophthalmopathy. Specimen: peripheral blood. CDR3 amino acids: CASSSTTSGGETQYF. CDR3 DNA: TGTGCCAGCAGTTCTACGACTAGCGGGGGGGAGACCCAGTACTTC.